This TCR beta chain comes out of a study of CD8+CD57+ T cells in acquired aplastic anemia. Study summary: Reads per healthy sample averaged about 10 million (CD4+) and 11.0 million (CD8+).

Genomic DNA provided the template from which TCR beta VDJ and CDR3 profiles were obtained. MiXCR, run by TCRdb on the reads, gives a single entry per CDR3 protein. This sample has fewer than 150,000 distinct CDR3 sequences; around 48% occur once, and the top ten carry under 3%. This clonotype appeared many times. Its antigen is as yet unknown. Study observations and caveats: Sharing between patients and controls was observed for around 30 CD8+ CDR3 sequences.

V dropped 6 bases and J dropped 4; count of bases not matched to a gene: 3. This CDR3 contains 13 residues. The V gene's germline CDR1 is PRHDT and CDR2 FYEKMQ (reference sequence). The genes are TRBV13 and TRBJ1-3, with 7 bases that match TRBD1. Material: sorted CD4+, CD8+, or CD8+CD57+ T cells (not recorded which) from PBMCs. This receptor was obtained from a human donor in good health, serving as a control. CDR3 in amino acids: CASRMTGGNTIYF. The CDR3 DNA reads as TGTGCCAGCAGAATGACAGGGGGAAACACCATATATTTT.